The 21 T cell receptor beta chains reported below all come from one sample, sequenced in a study of T cell responses to AZD1222 COVID-19 vaccine. TCRdb keeps only in-frame clones here, not all; method: immunoSEQ multiplex PCR. The sample has about 160,000 clones, more than 90% seen once. The source material was peripheral blood, sampled 28 days after the second AZD1222 dose. Receptor source: an adult who received the AZD1222 COVID-19 vaccine.

DNA for the CDR3: TGTGCCAGCAGTTTAGGTAGCGGGACGAGCACAGATACGCAGTATTTT. Translation: CASSLGSGTSTDTQYF. The V call is TRBV28, the J call TRBJ2-3; 8 nucleotides agree with TRBD2. Per germline, CDR1 MDHEN and CDR2 SYDVKM. The CDR3 runs 16 residues. The ends lost 2 bases at V and 0 bases at J; junction bases unmatched: 4. The full variable domain, rest sourced from reference TRBV28 and TRBJ2-3, is DVKVTQSSRYLVKRTGEKVFLECVQDMDHENMFWYRQDPGLGLRLIYFSYDVKMKEKGDIPEGYSVSREKKERFSLILESASTNQTSMYLCASSLGSGTSTDTQYFGPGTRLTVL.

This clone turned up a few times. V is TRBV7-9 and J is TRBJ1-1; D is unclear. V lost 6 bases to trimming and J lost 3 bases, with 5 bases between them. Germline V gives CDR1 SEHNR, CDR2 FQNEAQ (reference sequence). This CDR3 has 11 amino acids. The CDR3 here is CASRGYTEAFF. The CDR3 coding sequence is TGTGCCAGCAGAGGGTACACTGAAGCTTTCTTT. The full variable domain, rest sourced from reference TRBV7-9 and TRBJ1-1, is DTGVSQNPRHKITKRGQNVTFRCDPISEHNRLYWYRQTLGQGPEFLTYFQNEAQLEKSRLLSDRFSAERPKGSFSTLEIQRTEQGDSAMYLCASRGYTEAFFGQGTRLTVV.

The V and J genes are TRBV4-1 and TRBJ2-7; 7 bases are a match to TRBD1. After removal of 1 base from V and 3 bases from J, the junction contained 9 bases not matched to a gene. The CDR3 is 16 amino acids. The germline CDR1 and CDR2 sequences are MGHRA and YSYEKL. This chain's CDR3 is CASSQGEGGGIYEQYF. CDR3 DNA sequence: TGCGCCAGCAGCCAAGGAGAAGGGGGCGGCATCTACGAGCAGTACTTC.

The chain employs TRBV7-2 and TRBJ2-1; D perhaps matches TRBD2 (6 bases). This CDR3 spans 16 amino acids. From germline, CDR1 is SGHTA and CDR2 FQGNSA. With 2 bases removed from V and 2 bases from J, the gap between germline ends came to 13 bases. DNA for the CDR3: TGTGCCAGCAGCTTATTATCGGGCGGGACCTACAATGAGCAGTTCTTC. It specifies CASSLLSGGTYNEQFF. The variable domain in full, completed from reference TRBV7-2 and TRBJ2-1, reads GAGVSQSPSNKVTEKGKDVELRCDPISGHTALYWYRQSLGQGLEFLIYFQGNSAPDKSGLPSDRFSAERTGGSVSTLTIQRTQQEDSAVYLCASSLLSGGTYNEQFFGPGTRLTVL.

The genes are TRBV10-3 and TRBJ2-4; D gene ambiguous. Germline CDR1 ENHRY, CDR2 SYGVKD. V was clipped by 8 bases and J by 0 bases, with 11 bases between them. The CDR3 loop spans 14 amino acids. DNA for the CDR3: TGTGCCATCCTAGTGGGAATAGCCAAAAACATTCAGTACTTC. This encodes CAILVGIAKNIQYF.

This sequence joins TRBV5-1 and TRBJ2-1, with 10 bases aligning to TRBD2. V lost 0 bases, J lost 10 bases, and 7 bases stayed unmatched. This CDR3 spans 15 amino acids. Germline CDR1 and CDR2: SGHRS and YFSETQ. CDR3 in DNA: TGCGCCAGCAGCTTGGCGACTAGCGGGCGCCAAGAGCAGTTCTTC. It yields the protein CASSLATSGRQEQFF.

The V gene is TRBV4-3, the J gene TRBJ2-3; 10 bases line up with TRBD2. The V gene's germline CDR1 is LGHNA and CDR2 YSLEER. This CDR3 contains 15 residues. J lost 4 bases, V lost 4 bases, and 5 bases had no gene match. This CDR3 is CASSPLAGGSDTQYF. As DNA, the CDR3 is TGCGCCAGCAGCCCGTTAGCGGGAGGTTCAGATACGCAGTATTTT.

The rearrangement joins TRBV5-6 to TRBJ1-1; 9 bases are a match to TRBD1. After removal of 4 bases from V and 5 bases from J, the junction contained 3 bases not matched to a gene. This CDR3 is 13 amino acids long. Germline values: CDR1 SGHDT, CDR2 YYEEEE. CDR3 DNA sequence: TGTGCCAGCAGCAACAGGGGGCTTACTGAAGCTTTCTTT. Its protein is CASSNRGLTEAFF.

Only one count was recorded for this clone. The V call is TRBV6-6, the J call TRBJ2-7; 10 nucleotides match TRBD2. Per the germline V gene, CDR1 is MNHNY and CDR2 is SVGAGI (reference sequence). The CDR3 has 14 amino acids. Trimming took 8 bases from V and 4 from J; bases not matched to a gene: 8. The CDR3, as DNA: TGTGCCAGCCGGGAGCGGGAGGGCTCATACGAGCAGTACTTC. Protein sequence: CASREREGSYEQYF.

The rearrangement joins TRBV12-5 to TRBJ2-7, with TRBD1 matching 9 bases. There are 17 residues in the CDR3. CDR1 LGHNT and CDR2 FRNRAP come from the germline V gene. With 1 base clipped from V and 0 bases from J, the junction kept 7 bases outside the gene matches. Written as DNA, the CDR3 is TGTGCTAGTGGTTTGGCAGGGGGGACAGGGAGCTCCTACGAGCAGTACTTC. It translates to CASGLAGGTGSSYEQYF.

The chain couples TRBV27 to TRBJ1-6; D gene uncertain. The V gene lost 2 bases and the J gene lost 5 bases, with 7 bases spanning the gap. Germline loops: CDR1 MNHEY, CDR2 SMNVEV (reference sequence). The CDR3 is 14 residues long. The CDR3 nucleotides read TGTGCCAGCAGTTTAGGCGATCATAATTCACCCCTCCACTTT. Its protein product is CASSLGDHNSPLHF.

In nucleotides, the CDR3 is TGCGCCAGCAGCTTGTTCTCAACTAGCGGCTTTGTCTACAATGAGCAGTTCTTC. It is translated as CASSLFSTSGFVYNEQFF. The chain couples TRBV5-1 to TRBJ2-1, with 8 bases matching TRBD2. The V and J ends lost 1 base and 3 bases, in that order; junction bases with no gene match: 12. The germline gives CDR1 SGHRS, CDR2 YFSETQ. This CDR3 is 18 amino acids long.

This chain uses TRBV9 with TRBJ2-7, with TRBD1 identical over 9 bases. The junction had 6 bases not matched to a gene; V was cut back by 0 bases and J by 5 bases. The CDR3 consists of 15 residues. Germline V gives CDR1 SGDLS, CDR2 YYNGEE. CDR3 sequence (DNA): TGTGCCAGCAGCGTAGTTGGGACAGGGATCCACGAGCAGTACTTC. Protein product: CASSVVGTGIHEQYF.

V is TRBV30 and J is TRBJ1-1, with D unclear. The CDR3 length is 13 residues. The germline V gene has CDR1 GTSNPN and CDR2 SVGIG (reference sequence). V lost 4 bases and J 1 base, leaving 10 bases between the germline ends. This CDR3 reads CAWNWARNTEAFF. CDR3 in DNA: TGTGCCTGGAATTGGGCTCGGAACACTGAAGCTTTCTTT.

Only one count was recorded for this clone. V usage is TRBV6-2 or TRBV6-3 and J usage is TRBJ2-5, with TRBD2 matching 12 bases. CDR1 and CDR2 (germline): MNHEY, SVGEGT. Trimming cost V 0 bases and J 0 bases; bases outside gene matches: 2. The CDR3 runs to 17 residues. The CDR3 loop reads CASSYSTSGSYQETQYF. The CDR3 DNA follows: TGTGCCAGCAGTTACTCGACTAGCGGGAGTTACCAAGAGACCCAGTACTTC.

This sequence joins TRBV28 and TRBJ1-6, with 8 bases lining up with TRBD1. V gave up 5 bases and J gave up 5 bases; unmatched junction bases: 5. There are 15 residues in the CDR3. Germline CDR1 and CDR2: MDHEN and SYDVKM. CDR3 nucleotides: TGTGCCAGCAGTATCCTGACAGGGGATAATTCACCCCTCCACTTT. This gives the protein CASSILTGDNSPLHF.

This chain uses TRBV7-2 with TRBJ2-7; D gene unclear. The CDR3 loop spans 14 amino acids. The germline V gene encodes CDR1 SGHTA and CDR2 FQGNSA. Deletions cut 0 bases from V and 4 bases from J, with 10 bases between. This CDR3 reads CASSLAGWGYEQYF. For the CDR3, the DNA is TGTGCCAGCAGCTTAGCGGGATGGGGATACGAGCAGTACTTC. The variable domain in full, completed from reference TRBV7-2 and TRBJ2-7, reads GAGVSQSPSNKVTEKGKDVELRCDPISGHTALYWYRQSLGQGLEFLIYFQGNSAPDKSGLPSDRFSAERTGGSVSTLTIQRTQQEDSAVYLCASSLAGWGYEQYFGPGTRLTVT.

The V and J genes are TRBV24-1 and TRBJ2-5; 7 bases agree with TRBD1. The CDR3 has 14 amino acids. Losses at the gene ends were 7 bases for V and 4 bases for J; bases not matched to a gene: 8. CDR1 and CDR2 from the germline V gene are KGHDR and SFDVKD. CDR3: CATSAPTGVETQYF. As DNA, the CDR3 is TGTGCCACCAGCGCCCCTACAGGGGTAGAGACCCAGTACTTC.

In nucleotides, the CDR3 is TGTGCCAGCAGCTTAGGGACAGCATACAATGAGCAGTTCTTC. Its translation is CASSLGTAYNEQFF. The V call is TRBV13, the J call TRBJ2-1; D might be TRBD1 (5 bases). This CDR3 is 14 amino acids long. CDR1 is PRHDT, CDR2 FYEKMQ, per germline (reference sequence). V was shortened by 0 bases and J by 4 bases, with 7 bases between the two germline ends.

This sequence joins TRBV11-2 and TRBJ1-2; 7 bases match TRBD1. V gave up 5 bases and J gave up 5 bases; unmatched junction bases: 5. The germline gives CDR1 SGHAT, CDR2 FQNNGV. This CDR3 region has 13 residues. CDR3: CASSRTGLYGYTF. The CDR3 DNA sequence: TGTGCCAGCAGCCGGACAGGCCTTTATGGCTACACCTTC.

The V gene is TRBV2, the J gene TRBJ1-4; D remains unclear. The germline gives CDR1 SNHLY, CDR2 FYNNEI. This CDR3 region has 11 residues. V shed 4 bases and J shed 10 bases, with 7 bases lying between them. The CDR3 bases are TGTGCCAGCAGTGTCGGGCGAAAACTGTTTTTT. This translates into CASSVGRKLFF.